The 8 T cell receptor beta chains listed next were all sequenced from one sample in a study of cytomegalovirus exposure and HLA in healthy donors. The PCR made use of 60 Vbeta and 13 Jbeta primers. Data came from immunoSEQ multiplex PCR; TCRdb stores just in-frame clones and leaves some out. This sample contains just over 200,000 clones. The sequenced material came from PBMCs. Receptors originate from a girl aged 2-10 years in good health and CMV-seropositive.

V usage is TRBV2 and J usage is TRBJ2-7; possibly TRBD2 for D (5 bases). The CDR3 runs to 10 residues. Germline V gives CDR1 SNHLY, CDR2 FYNNEI. V dropped 8 bases and J dropped 4 bases, with 6 bases sitting between them. The CDR3 region is CASGGYEQYF. The CDR3 DNA reads TGTGCCAGCGGAGGATACGAGCAGTACTTC.

This chain joins TRBV7-3 and TRBJ2-1; D remains ambiguous. V lost 1 base and J 10 bases, leaving 14 bases between the germline ends. Germline CDR1 SGHTA, CDR2 FQGTGA. This CDR3 has 14 residues. In DNA form, the CDR3 reads TGTGCCAGCAGCTTAAACTCAGGATCTCAAGAGCAGTTCTTC. Amino acid sequence: CASSLNSGSQEQFF.

Concerning this clone itself: The sample has other DNA sequences that encode this CDR3 too. This sequence joins TRBV19 and TRBJ2-7; the match to TRBD1 covers 9 bases. The CDR3 is 14 amino acids. Per the germline V gene, CDR1 is LNHDA and CDR2 is SQIVND (reference sequence). Trimming took 3 bases from V and 4 from J; bases not matched to a gene: 4. The chain's CDR3 is CASSIGTGPYEQYF. The CDR3 DNA follows: TGTGCCAGTAGTATCGGGACAGGGCCTTACGAGCAGTACTTC.

The rearrangement joins TRBV19 to TRBJ1-3; D not certain. Germline V gene sequence: CDR1 LNHDA, CDR2 SQIVND (reference sequence). There are 14 residues in the CDR3. V was cut by 9 bases and J by 0 bases, with 12 bases left in between. In DNA, the CDR3 is TGTGCCAGACCTAACGACTTCTCTGGAAACACCATATATTTT. It yields the protein CARPNDFSGNTIYF.

V usage is TRBV18 and J usage is TRBJ1-3; D might be TRBD1 (5 bases). This CDR3 has 16 residues. The germline CDR1 and CDR2 sequences are KGHSH and LQKENI. V was clipped by 3 bases and J by 0 bases, with 12 bases between them. CDR3 region: CASSPRQLPSGNTIYF. DNA of the CDR3: TGTGCCAGCTCACCGAGACAGTTACCCTCTGGAAACACCATATATTTT.

A remark on this clone: A read error may account for a junction end that differs from germline. The genes are TRBV28 and TRBJ2-5; D may be TRBD1 (5 bases). The CDR3 length is 18 residues. CDR1 is MDHEN, CDR2 SYDVKM, per germline. The CDR3 coding sequence is TGTGCCAGCAGTTTTAGGTCTTCTCCGACAGAAGCACAAGAGATCCAGTACTTC. It codes for CASSFRSSPTEAQEIQYF.

The rearrangement links TRBV28 to TRBJ2-2; maybe TRBD2 (5 bases). CDR1 is MDHEN and CDR2 is SYDVKM in the germline V gene. The CDR3 is made up of 15 amino acids. The V gene lost 1 base and the J gene lost 3 bases, with 9 bases spanning the gap. The CDR3 sequence is CASSLLASHTGELFF. DNA of the CDR3: TGTGCCAGCAGTTTATTGGCTAGCCACACCGGGGAGCTGTTTTTT.

This chain joins TRBV5-1 and TRBJ2-7, with 7 bases matching TRBD2. Germline values: CDR1 SGHRS, CDR2 YFSETQ. After removal of 4 bases from V and 3 bases from J, the junction contained 7 bases not matched to a gene. The CDR3 length is 14 residues. CDR3 amino acids: CASSGGGRGYEQYF. The CDR3 DNA reads TGCGCCAGCAGCGGCGGGGGACGGGGCTACGAGCAGTACTTC.